One sample yielded the 10 T cell receptor beta chains listed below, sequenced in a study of cytomegalovirus exposure and HLA in healthy donors. Primers: 60 Vbeta forward and 13 Jbeta reverse. TCRdb keeps only in-frame clones here, not all; method: immunoSEQ multiplex PCR. The data contain about 150,000 clones, approximately 71% of them singletons. Sequenced material: PBMCs. Source of these receptors: a man aged 30-40 years in good health and CMV-seropositive.

The chain couples TRBV7-6 to TRBJ2-3; 8 nucleotides line up with TRBD2. The CDR3 contains 17 residues. V gave up 5 bases and J gave up 5 bases; unmatched junction bases: 15. Germline loops: CDR1 SGHVS, CDR2 FNYEAQ. The CDR3: CASSLRGTSAGGDTQYF. CDR3 coding DNA: TGTGCCAGCAGCCTCCGAGGGACCAGCGCGGGGGGAGATACGCAGTATTTT.

V is TRBV4-1 and J is TRBJ1-2; D not resolved. V lost 1 base and J lost 0, with 9 bases in between. The CDR3 extends over 15 amino acids. Looked up from germline, CDR1 is MGHRA and CDR2 is YSYEKL. The CDR3: CASSQVLGANYGYTF. The CDR3 bases are TGCGCCAGCAGCCAAGTTTTGGGAGCTAACTATGGCTACACCTTC.

The J gene is TRBJ2-5, the V gene TRBV19; possible D gene TRBD1, 6 bases. The CDR3 covers 14 residues. Germline CDR1 is LNHDA and CDR2 is SQIVND (reference sequence). Trimming took off 4 bases at V and 5 bases at J, with 14 bases between the two ends. The CDR3 DNA follows: TGTGCCAGTAGTAATGGCAGGGGCGGGGAGACCCAGTACTTC. The encoded protein is CASSNGRGGETQYF.

The chain links TRBV6-6 to TRBJ2-3; 10 bases agree with TRBD2. Trimming removed 4 bases from V and 0 bases from J; junction bases left unmatched: 4. There are 16 residues in the CDR3. The germline CDR1 and CDR2 sequences are MNHNY and SVGAGI (reference sequence). The CDR3 region is CASSSLAGGSTDTQYF. The CDR3, as DNA: TGTGCCAGCAGTTCGTTAGCGGGAGGAAGCACAGATACGCAGTATTTT.

This clone was observed a few times. This chain links TRBV7-9 with TRBJ1-1; D unclear. This CDR3 has 14 residues. V was cut by 5 bases and J by 1 base, with 11 bases left in between. CDR1 and CDR2 from the germline V gene are SEHNR and FQNEAQ (reference sequence). CDR3: CASSQITENTEAFF. CDR3 DNA sequence: TGTGCCAGCAGCCAAATAACAGAGAACACTGAAGCTTTCTTT.

The J gene is TRBJ1-2, the V gene TRBV27; D remains ambiguous. The CDR3 sequence is 13 residues long. V lost 3 bases and J lost 4, with 9 bases in between. Germline V CDR1 and CDR2: MNHEY, SMNVEV (reference sequence). The chain's CDR3 is CASSFRGTYGYTF. The CDR3 nucleotides are TGTGCCAGCAGTTTCCGGGGAACCTATGGCTACACCTTC.

This rearrangement joins TRBV6-5 to TRBJ1-2; maybe TRBD1 (5 bases). Germline-derived CDR1 and CDR2 are MNHEY and SVGAGI. This CDR3 has 15 residues. V was shortened by 2 bases and J by 1 base, with 11 bases between the two germline ends. The CDR3: CASSYQQGFNYGYTF. In DNA, the CDR3 is TGTGCCAGCAGTTACCAGCAGGGTTTTAACTATGGCTACACCTTC.

The chain employs TRBV4-1 and TRBJ1-1; 7 nucleotides align to TRBD1. The CDR3 extends over 15 amino acids. The V gene's germline CDR1 is MGHRA and CDR2 YSYEKL. With V trimmed by 3 bases and J by 1 base, 5 bases remained unmatched. CDR3 protein: CASSHLTGANTEAFF. CDR3 bases: TGCGCCAGCAGCCACTTAACAGGGGCGAACACTGAAGCTTTCTTT.

The chain carries TRBV4-1 and TRBJ2-3; no reliable D call. Germline CDR1 is MGHRA and CDR2 is YSYEKL. The CDR3 covers 18 residues. V was trimmed by 0 bases and J by 5 bases, leaving 21 bases between them. Here the CDR3 reads CASSQEADGGVVIDTQYF. The CDR3 region has the DNA TGCGCCAGCAGCCAAGAGGCCGATGGCGGCGTGGTGATAGATACGCAGTATTTT.

This clone has more than one count but fewer than ten. The chain joins TRBV10-3 to TRBJ1-2, with 10 nucleotides matching TRBD1. The J segment lost 3 bases and the V segment lost 11 bases, leaving 3 bases of the junction unmatched. Germline CDR1 reads ENHRY; CDR2 reads SYGVKD. The CDR3 length is 12 residues. Here the CDR3 DNA reads TGTGCCGCCGGGACAGGGGACTATGGCTACACCTTC. Protein: CAAGTGDYGYTF.